Listed below are T cell receptor beta chains from one sample, sequenced in a study of shared clonotypes between healthy human individuals. Generated by immunoSEQ multiplex PCR, the TCRdb table keeps only in-frame clones and is missing some. This sample has fewer than 850,000 clones, with about 97% found just once. The specimen was naive CD8+ T cells sorted from blood. The receptors derive from a man aged 30 to 45 in good health. The CDR3 runs from the conserved cysteine through the conserved F or W. The order of the fields is D gene, V gene, clone size, J gene, CDR3 protein, CDR3 DNA. D genes are given only for firm matches. Size is stated for part of the rows, as once, few or many counts, or as a class when the clone is expanded.

d_call: -; v_call: TRBV28; clone_size: -; j_call: TRBJ1-2; cdr3_aa: CALGGGTSGYTF; cdr3_nt: TGTGCGCTGGGCGGCGGGACGTCTGGCTACACCTTC
d_call: TRBD2; v_call: TRBV9; clone_size: -; j_call: TRBJ2-1; cdr3_aa: CASSVGDYSYNEQFF; cdr3_nt: TGTGCCAGCAGCGTAGGGGACTATTCATACAATGAGCAGTTCTTC
d_call: -; v_call: TRBV9; clone_size: -; j_call: TRBJ2-3; cdr3_aa: CASSAEQMADTQYF; cdr3_nt: TGTGCCAGCAGCGCTGAACAGATGGCAGATACGCAGTATTTT
d_call: -; v_call: TRBV29-1; clone_size: -; j_call: TRBJ2-1; cdr3_aa: CSVEDLGDEQFF; cdr3_nt: TGCAGCGTTGAAGATCTAGGTGATGAGCAGTTCTTC
d_call: TRBD2; v_call: TRBV7-9; clone_size: -; j_call: TRBJ2-1; cdr3_aa: CASSLGLAGGTSYNEQFF; cdr3_nt: TGTGCCAGCAGCCTAGGACTAGCGGGGGGAACCTCCTACAATGAGCAGTTCTTC
d_call: TRBD1; v_call: TRBV6-6; clone_size: -; j_call: TRBJ2-7; cdr3_aa: CASSLRQGAYEQYF; cdr3_nt: TGTGCCAGCAGTCTTAGACAGGGGGCCTACGAGCAGTACTTC
d_call: TRBD1; v_call: TRBV9; clone_size: once; j_call: TRBJ2-7; cdr3_aa: CASSVGTGFYEQYF; cdr3_nt: TGTGCCAGCAGTGTAGGGACAGGGTTCTACGAGCAGTACTTC
d_call: -; v_call: TRBV11-3; clone_size: -; j_call: TRBJ2-7; cdr3_aa: CASSFGYGSSYEQYF; cdr3_nt: TGTGCCAGCAGCTTTGGATACGGGAGCTCCTACGAGCAGTACTTC
d_call: -; v_call: TRBV4-1; clone_size: once; j_call: TRBJ1-1; cdr3_aa: CASSPPAPDLNTEAFF; cdr3_nt: TGCGCCAGCAGCCCTCCTGCTCCCGACCTGAACACTGAAGCTTTCTTT
d_call: -; v_call: TRBV7-8; clone_size: -; j_call: TRBJ2-7; cdr3_aa: CASSLAPLDSSHYEQYF; cdr3_nt: TGTGCCAGCAGCTTAGCTCCCTTGGACTCGTCTCACTACGAGCAGTACTTC
d_call: -; v_call: TRBV28; clone_size: -; j_call: TRBJ2-1; cdr3_aa: CASSLRMTGEIYNEQFF; cdr3_nt: TGTGCCAGCAGTCTCCGCATGACGGGAGAAATTTATAATGAGCAGTTCTTC
d_call: -; v_call: TRBV7-9; clone_size: -; j_call: TRBJ2-4; cdr3_aa: CASSSEPQNIQYF; cdr3_nt: TGTGCCAGCAGCTCCGAGCCCCAAAACATTCAGTACTTC
d_call: -; v_call: TRBV29-1; clone_size: -; j_call: TRBJ2-5; cdr3_aa: CSVEDKGGRFETQYF; cdr3_nt: TGCAGCGTTGAAGATAAGGGGGGCAGGTTTGAGACCCAGTACTTC
d_call: -; v_call: TRBV11-2; clone_size: -; j_call: TRBJ2-7; cdr3_aa: CASSLDGPWGSLLSYEQYF; cdr3_nt: TGTGCCAGCAGCTTAGATGGTCCTTGGGGGAGTCTTCTCTCCTACGAGCAGTACTTC
d_call: -; v_call: TRBV7-9; clone_size: -; j_call: TRBJ2-5; cdr3_aa: CASSPGVAQYF; cdr3_nt: TGTGCCAGCAGCCCGGGGGTGGCCCAGTACTTC
d_call: TRBD1; v_call: TRBV7-8; clone_size: once; j_call: TRBJ1-5; cdr3_aa: CASSSRTGTLQPQHF; cdr3_nt: TGTGCCAGCAGCTCCAGGACAGGGACCCTTCAGCCCCAGCATTTT
d_call: -; v_call: TRBV28; clone_size: -; j_call: TRBJ2-1; cdr3_aa: CASMTDYNEQFF; cdr3_nt: TGTGCCAGTATGACTGACTACAATGAGCAGTTCTTC
d_call: -; v_call: TRBV27; clone_size: -; j_call: TRBJ2-5; cdr3_aa: CASSLAGLQETQYF; cdr3_nt: TGTGCCAGCAGTTTGGCGGGGCTCCAAGAGACCCAGTACTTC
d_call: TRBD1; v_call: TRBV13; clone_size: -; j_call: TRBJ1-3; cdr3_aa: CASSHGTANTIYF; cdr3_nt: TGTGCCAGCAGCCACGGGACAGCAAACACCATATATTTT
d_call: TRBD1; v_call: TRBV4-1; clone_size: -; j_call: TRBJ1-1; cdr3_aa: CASSQGETGVNTEAFF; cdr3_nt: TGCGCCAGCAGCCAAGGGGAGACAGGGGTGAACACTGAAGCTTTCTTT
d_call: -; v_call: TRBV4-1; clone_size: -; j_call: TRBJ2-1; cdr3_aa: CASSQANGAGEQFF; cdr3_nt: TGCGCCAGCAGCCAAGCCAACGGGGCAGGTGAGCAGTTCTTC
d_call: -; v_call: TRBV5-5; clone_size: once; j_call: TRBJ1-2; cdr3_aa: CASSLFLKIAGNLRNYGYTF; cdr3_nt: TGTGCCAGCAGCTTGTTCCTTAAAATAGCCGGCAACCTAAGGAACTATGGCTACACCTTC
d_call: TRBD1; v_call: TRBV5-5; clone_size: -; j_call: TRBJ1-3; cdr3_aa: CASSLNRGGGNTIYF; cdr3_nt: TGTGCCAGCAGCTTAAACAGGGGTGGCGGAAACACCATATATTTT
d_call: -; v_call: TRBV29-1; clone_size: once; j_call: TRBJ2-2; cdr3_aa: CSVDISGDANTGELFF; cdr3_nt: TGCAGCGTTGACATTTCGGGAGACGCGAACACCGGGGAGCTGTTTTTT
d_call: TRBD1; v_call: TRBV7-9; clone_size: -; j_call: TRBJ2-5; cdr3_aa: CASSPRTGMGQETQYF; cdr3_nt: TGTGCCAGCAGCCCCCGGACAGGGATGGGCCAAGAGACCCAGTACTTC
d_call: -; v_call: TRBV11-2; clone_size: -; j_call: TRBJ2-1; cdr3_aa: CASSRLVRIDEQFF; cdr3_nt: TGTGCCAGCAGCCGACTAGTCCGGATCGATGAGCAGTTCTTC
d_call: TRBD2; v_call: TRBV27; clone_size: -; j_call: TRBJ2-7; cdr3_aa: CASSPLAGGGNEQYF; cdr3_nt: TGTGCCAGCAGCCCTCTAGCGGGAGGAGGAAACGAGCAGTACTTC
d_call: -; v_call: TRBV5-5; clone_size: -; j_call: TRBJ2-7; cdr3_aa: CASSLGAALYEQYF; cdr3_nt: TGTGCCAGCAGCTTGGGGGCTGCTTTATACGAGCAGTACTTC
d_call: -; v_call: TRBV4-1; clone_size: -; j_call: TRBJ2-6; cdr3_aa: CASSQDGGSSLGANVLTF; cdr3_nt: TGCGCCAGCAGCCAAGATGGCGGCTCGTCCCTGGGGGCCAACGTCCTGACTTTC
d_call: -; v_call: TRBV30; clone_size: -; j_call: TRBJ1-2; cdr3_aa: CAWSVRVGGRWRNYGYTF; cdr3_nt: TGTGCCTGGAGTGTACGAGTCGGGGGGCGCTGGCGGAACTATGGCTACACCTTC
d_call: -; v_call: TRBV14; clone_size: -; j_call: TRBJ1-2; cdr3_aa: CASSQTGDYGYTF; cdr3_nt: TGTGCCAGCAGCCAAACTGGGGACTATGGCTACACCTTC
d_call: TRBD1; v_call: TRBV28; clone_size: once; j_call: TRBJ2-1; cdr3_aa: CASSSHPRQGYNEQFF; cdr3_nt: TGTGCCAGCAGTTCCCATCCCCGACAGGGCTACAATGAGCAGTTCTTC
d_call: TRBD1; v_call: TRBV7-9; clone_size: -; j_call: TRBJ2-3; cdr3_aa: CASSRSGTGRTDTQYF; cdr3_nt: TGTGCCAGCAGCCGATCCGGGACAGGGCGCACAGATACGCAGTATTTT
d_call: -; v_call: TRBV27; clone_size: -; j_call: TRBJ1-3; cdr3_aa: CASSLSGARNTIYF; cdr3_nt: TGTGCCAGCAGTTTATCGGGGGCTAGGAACACCATATATTTT
d_call: TRBD2; v_call: TRBV4-3; clone_size: -; j_call: TRBJ2-7; cdr3_aa: CASSQWTSGGDEQYF; cdr3_nt: TGCGCCAGCAGCCAGTGGACTAGCGGTGGGGACGAGCAGTACTTC
d_call: TRBD1; v_call: TRBV5-1; clone_size: -; j_call: TRBJ2-1; cdr3_aa: CASSFRQGSASYNEQFF; cdr3_nt: TGCGCCAGCAGCTTTAGACAGGGTTCCGCCTCCTACAATGAGCAGTTCTTC
d_call: -; v_call: TRBV5-6; clone_size: -; j_call: TRBJ2-1; cdr3_aa: CASSLAASRVYNEQFF; cdr3_nt: TGTGCCAGCAGCTTGGCGGCTAGCAGGGTATACAATGAGCAGTTCTTC
d_call: TRBD2; v_call: TRBV2; clone_size: -; j_call: TRBJ2-5; cdr3_aa: CASTDPYASGRGETQYF; cdr3_nt: TGTGCCAGCACCGACCCTTACGCTAGCGGGAGAGGGGAGACCCAGTACTTC
d_call: TRBD2; v_call: TRBV11-3; clone_size: -; j_call: TRBJ2-3; cdr3_aa: CASSLRGLAGADTQYF; cdr3_nt: TGTGCCAGCAGCTTACGCGGACTAGCGGGAGCAGATACGCAGTATTTT
d_call: TRBD2; v_call: TRBV13; clone_size: -; j_call: TRBJ2-7; cdr3_aa: CASSLVFVGTSGTGEQYF; cdr3_nt: TGTGCCAGCAGCTTAGTATTCGTCGGGACTAGCGGGACGGGCGAGCAGTACTTC
d_call: -; v_call: TRBV10-1; clone_size: -; j_call: TRBJ2-7; cdr3_aa: CASSEGNYEQYF; cdr3_nt: TGCGCCAGCAGTGAGGGAAACTACGAGCAGTACTTC
d_call: -; v_call: TRBV5-1; clone_size: -; j_call: TRBJ2-7; cdr3_aa: CASSVGTGSSYEQYF; cdr3_nt: TGCGCCAGCAGCGTCGGGACGGGGAGCTCCTACGAGCAGTACTTC
d_call: TRBD1; v_call: TRBV27; clone_size: -; j_call: TRBJ1-1; cdr3_aa: CASSAGQGWGTEAFF; cdr3_nt: TGTGCCAGCAGTGCAGGACAGGGCTGGGGCACTGAAGCTTTCTTT
d_call: -; v_call: TRBV7-9; clone_size: -; j_call: TRBJ1-2; cdr3_aa: CASSLGIGAPGYTF; cdr3_nt: TGTGCCAGCAGCTTAGGCATAGGAGCGCCTGGCTACACCTTC
d_call: TRBD1; v_call: TRBV7-6; clone_size: -; j_call: TRBJ2-7; cdr3_aa: CASSLASGTGSGEQYF; cdr3_nt: TGTGCCAGCAGCTTAGCCTCCGGGACAGGGTCGGGAGAGCAGTACTTC
d_call: -; v_call: TRBV28; clone_size: -; j_call: TRBJ1-2; cdr3_aa: CASSFRGGYGYTF; cdr3_nt: TGTGCCAGCAGTTTCAGAGGGGGCTATGGCTACACCTTC
d_call: TRBD2; v_call: TRBV7-9; clone_size: -; j_call: TRBJ2-4; cdr3_aa: CASSSLTTGTSGLRDIQYF; cdr3_nt: TGTGCCAGCAGCTCCCTAACCACCGGGACTAGCGGGCTACGAGACATTCAGTACTTC
d_call: -; v_call: TRBV5-1; clone_size: -; j_call: TRBJ1-5; cdr3_aa: CASSLVPARNQPQHF; cdr3_nt: TGCGCCAGCAGCTTGGTCCCAGCCCGAAATCAGCCCCAGCATTTT